This T cell receptor beta chain was observed in a study of long-term antiretroviral therapy in people with HIV. Study in general: About a decade before 2015, the earliest samples were taken when ART was typically delayed.

CDR3 length equals 13 residues. The germline V gene has CDR1 SQVTM and CDR2 ANQGSEA. V trimming: 4 bases; J trimming: 7 bases; junction bases outside the gene matches: 8. The study, taken as a whole, reports: Controls had broader CDR3 length ranges than HIV repertoires did.

This clone has a handful of counts. Its antigen remains unidentified. Every HIV-positive participant received treatment in the United States. Version v3.0 of the immunoSEQ assay was performed at survey level. Produced via immunoSEQ multiplex PCR; TCRdb's table is partial and in-frame only. Here the sample spans some 10,000 clones, about 81% being singletons. This TCR derives from a man aged 35 to 55 with HIV. This chain joins TRBV29-1 and TRBJ2-7; 9 nucleotides align to TRBD1. Sequenced material: unsorted PBMCs, taken 0.7 years after starting antiretroviral therapy. In DNA, the CDR3 is TGCAGCGTTGTCGGGGACAGGGTGTGGGAGCAGTACTTC. Translation gives CSVVGDRVWEQYF.